A single T cell receptor beta chain is shown here with its context. This clonotype came up a few times. Its binding antigen is unknown. No quality values exist for individual bases; no much larger clone is one base distant. Libraries came from PCR. TCR sequencing of DNA from cultured CD4+ T cells used the Oncomine TCR Beta short-read assay at the Johns Hopkins FTIC core. The QIAamp micro DNA kit was used to extract genomic DNA from the cultured CD4+ T cells. Oncomine TCR Beta libraries made from cultured CD4+ T cells were pooled using unique dual indexes and sequenced on an Illumina iSeq 100. For the original study's pipeline: Non-productive sequences were removed, and CDR3s not starting with C, not ending with F or W, or shorter than 7 amino acids were discarded. The MANAFEST web application identified antigen-specific clonotypes by comparing peptide-stimulated wells against reference wells and other culture wells. Positive clones required FDR below 0.05, an odds ratio above 5, and productive frequency above 0.1% in at least two of three replicate wells. A clonotype was classed as cross-reactive if the clonotype showed significant expansion both in SARS-CoV-2 spike wells and in at least one common cold coronavirus spike condition. Using R version 3.6.1, CDR3 homology was evaluated through Levenshtein distances (stringdist) along with unrooted phylogenetic trees (ape). TCRdb handled the public reads itself, with Q25 trimming in fastp and clone calling in MiXCR, and kept productive beta chains. Rows are combined by CDR3 protein, so each entry shows the most common genes and DNA. Clone size and V and J calls follow TCRdb, not the original study. The sample table lists roughly 20,000 distinct CDR3 sequences, 52% of them with a count of one. In total, the top ten clones hold around 10% of the sample.

The data were obtained in a study of vaccination and CD4 T cells after COVID-19 (dated by TCRdb to between 2021 and 2023). Regarding the study in general: Convalescent patients had a positive SARS-CoV-2 result on nasal swab PCR, and of these patients, some 10 had mild disease and one had severe disease. In the convalescent cohort there were six males and four females, among whom were two Hispanic individuals, seven Caucasians, two Asians and one multiracial person. Two doses of either the Pfizer-BioNTech BNT162b2 vaccine (n=8) or the Moderna mRNA-1273 vaccine (n=2) were administered to participants. Post-COVID blood samples from convalescent patients were collected a median of about 100 days after diagnosis, with a range of roughly 35 to 180 days. The time from the second vaccine dose to post-vaccine blood sampling had a median of around 72 days and ranged from about 13 to 250 days. The cultures were stimulated with overlapping spike peptide pools from SARS-CoV-2 and from the common cold coronaviruses HCoV-NL63, HCoV-OC43 and HCoV-229E. Control cultures used a CEFX viral epitope pool as positive control, an HIV-1 Nef peptide pool as negative control, or no peptide. In 10 COVID-19 convalescent patients and 4 infection-naive healthy vaccine recipients, researchers compared the spike-specific CD4+ TCR repertoire from before mRNA vaccination with the repertoire from after. General findings and caveats noted by the study authors: In convalescent patients, a median around 86% of post-vaccine SARS-CoV-2-reactive clones were detected only after vaccination, suggesting vaccine-specific priming. Only a relatively small number of convalescent patients were included in the study, and early timepoints following natural infection were not analyzed. An increase in the median number of SARS-CoV-2-reactive clonotypes from 20 to 25 after infection to 38 after vaccination was observed, but the change was not found to be significant. Of the vaccine-specific clones found in convalescent patients, nearly all (304 of 307) were mono-reactive for SARS-CoV-2 spike instead of being cross-reactive with common cold coronaviruses.

The junction shows trimming of 3 bases on V and 3 bases on J, plus 7 bases between the germline ends. CDR1 and CDR2, looked up from the germline V gene, are SGHVS and FQNEAQ. The CDR3 goes from the cysteine to the phenylalanine over 13 residues. Only CDR3 DNA remains: 39 bases, in frame from the first base. The meaning of the sample's treatment or condition label: approximately 10-day PBMC culture with coronavirus spike peptide pools or control peptides (ViraFEST assay). The ViraFEST assay was used in the study, in which antigen-specific T cells were expanded with peptide pools and expanded clonotypes were subsequently identified by TCR sequencing. The convalescent patients' positive SARS-CoV-2 PCR tests fell between March and December 2020, which was before the Alpha, Beta and Delta variants emerged in the United States. About 2 million PBMCs per well were cultured in IMDM with roughly 5% human AB serum and roughly 9.3 IU/ml IL-2, plus 10 ug/ml peptide pools. Half of the culture medium was replaced with fresh IL-2-containing medium on days 3 and 7. CD4+ T cells were isolated after approximately 10 days of culture through negative selection using the EasySep CD4+ T cell isolation kit. Ficoll-Paque Plus gradient centrifugation was used to isolate PBMCs from whole blood, and the isolated PBMCs were then either used fresh or cryopreserved at -140C. Each culture condition was generally run in triplicate wells.

The rearrangement joined TRBV7-8 to TRBJ2-3, and the D gene may be TRBD2, 5 bases matching. The sequenced material came from CD4+ T cells from blood, cultured in vitro. This receptor was obtained from a human donor who had recovered from COVID-19. For the CDR3, the sequence is CASSFRETDTQYF. The nucleotides are TGTGCCAGCAGCTTTCGGGAAACAGATACGCAGTATTTT.